The clone carrying this TCR beta chain was observed many times. This sample stems from a study of T-cell memory formation after mild COVID-19. The germline gives CDR1 LNHNV, CDR2 YYDKDF (reference sequence). The CDR3 loop spans 17 amino acids. With 0 bases removed from V and 0 bases from J, the gap between germline ends came to 9 bases. cDNA libraries for TCR alpha and TCR beta, carrying sample barcodes and UMIs, came from 5'RACE with constant-segment primers. TCRdb re-called the 5' RACE reads with MiXCR, one entry per CDR3 protein. Seen here are approximately 270,000 distinct CDR3 sequences, 15% to 20% observed once, and the top ten hold approximately 25%.

The source material was PBMCs or a T cell subset sorted from them (not recorded which). This TCR was sampled from a man between 18 and 35 years old who had mild COVID-19 (a few samples of this study predate the infection). Cell type and time point are not known. The chain recombines TRBV15 with TRBJ2-6; possible D gene TRBD1, 5 bases. The CDR3 region has the DNA TGTGCCACCAGCAGAGATCTAGGGGACTCTGGGGCCAACGTCCTGACTTTC. Encoded protein: CATSRDLGDSGANVLTF.